The sequence of this T cell receptor beta chain was determined in a study of T cell responses to AZD1222 COVID-19 vaccine. The junction had 6 bases not matched to a gene; V was cut back by 6 bases and J by 2 bases. CDR3 length: 14 residues. Per the germline V gene, CDR1 is MNHEY and CDR2 is SVGAGI. The assay was immunoSEQ multiplex PCR, and TCRdb's table has in-frame clones only and misses some. The table records around 110,000 clones, about 90% of them present only once. The TCR originated in an adult who received the AZD1222 COVID-19 vaccine. The specimen comprised peripheral blood, sampled 28 days after the second AZD1222 dose. This chain uses TRBV6-5 with TRBJ2-7; 8 positions match TRBD1. The CDR3 DNA reads TGTGCCAGCAGCCGGACAGGGCAAACCTACGAGCAGTACTTC. It translates to CASSRTGQTYEQYF.